This T cell receptor beta chain was observed in a study of regulatory T cells in long-lasting Graves disease. Findings of the study overall: Persistent disease samples used TRBV28, TRBJ1-2 and TRBJ2-5 preferentially.

Arm-PCR of CDR3 regions and iRepertoire HTBI primers were the basis on which TCR beta libraries were built. TCRdb reprocessed the multiplex PCR reads with MiXCR, giving one entry per CDR3 protein. The table includes about 380,000 distinct CDR3 sequences, roughly a sixth detected once. The time point is: newly diagnosed GD, antithyroid drugs for less than 3 months. RNA isolated from PBMCs was used to make the TCR library. CDR3 length: 12 residues. Trimming left V 7 bases short and J 3 bases short, with 10 bases between. Germline V gene lookup returns CDR1 MNHNS and CDR2 SASEGT. At least ten counts were recorded for this clonotype. Its antigen is currently unknown.

This receptor was obtained from a female donor with Graves disease. The chain uses TRBV6-1 and TRBJ2-7, with D perhaps assigned TRBD1 or TRBD2 (5 bases each). The specimen was peripheral blood mononuclear cells (PBMCs), collected at new diagnosis, from a patient treated with antithyroid drugs. The CDR3 spells CASTQGDYEQYF. The CDR3 DNA follows: TGTGCCAGCACCCAGGGAGACTACGAGCAGTACTTC.